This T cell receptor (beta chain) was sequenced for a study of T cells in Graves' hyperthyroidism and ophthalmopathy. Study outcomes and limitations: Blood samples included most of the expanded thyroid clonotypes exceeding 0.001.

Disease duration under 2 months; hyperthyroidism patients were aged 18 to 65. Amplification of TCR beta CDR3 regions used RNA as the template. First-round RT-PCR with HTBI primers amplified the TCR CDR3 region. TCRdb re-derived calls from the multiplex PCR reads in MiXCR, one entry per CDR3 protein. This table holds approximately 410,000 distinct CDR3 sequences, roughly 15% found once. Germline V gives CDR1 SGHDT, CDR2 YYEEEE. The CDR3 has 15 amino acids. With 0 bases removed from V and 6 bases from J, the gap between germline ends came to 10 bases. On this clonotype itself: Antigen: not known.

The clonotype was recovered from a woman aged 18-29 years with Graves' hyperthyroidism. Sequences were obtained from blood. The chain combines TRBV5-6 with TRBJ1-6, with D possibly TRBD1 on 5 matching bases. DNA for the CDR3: TGTGCCAGCAGCTTGGACCAGGGTGGTAATTCACCCCTCCACTTT. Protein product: CASSLDQGGNSPLHF. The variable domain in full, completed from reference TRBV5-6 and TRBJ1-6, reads DAGVTQSPTHLIKTRGQQVTLRCSPKSGHDTVSWYQQALGQGPQFIFQYYEEEERQRGNFPDRFSGHQFPNYSSELNVNALLLGDSALYLCASSLDQGGNSPLHFGNGTRLTVT.